These T cell receptor beta chains were read from a single sample in a study of blood T cell repertoires in COVID-19. Sequenced by immunoSEQ multiplex PCR; TCRdb stores in-frame clones only, minus some. Of approximately 72,000 clones listed, around 90% are singletons. Sequencing was performed on peripheral blood. The receptors here all came from a man aged 50-59 years with acute or convalescent COVID-19. Both conserved end residues are part of each CDR3. Fields, in order: J gene, clone size, D gene, V gene, CDR3 DNA, CDR3 protein. A D gene is named only where the DNA matches it firmly. Part of the rows lack a size; the others show once, few, many or a class for expanded clones.

j_gene: TRBJ2-3
abundance: -
d_gene: -
v_gene: TRBV6-5
CDR3nt: TGTGCCAGCAGTTACTCACGGGTCTTCACAGATACGCAGTATTTT
CDR3aa: CASSYSRVFTDTQYF

j_gene: TRBJ1-6
abundance: once
d_gene: -
v_gene: TRBV19
CDR3nt: TGTGCCAGCCAGTCCGCAGGGTATAATTCACCCCTCCACTTT
CDR3aa: CASQSAGYNSPLHF

j_gene: TRBJ1-2
abundance: few
d_gene: -
v_gene: TRBV4-2
CDR3nt: TGTGCCAGCAGCCAAGTAAATGCGCGTTTTGGCTACACCTTC
CDR3aa: CASSQVNARFGYTF

j_gene: TRBJ1-2
abundance: -
d_gene: -
v_gene: TRBV11-1
CDR3nt: TGTGCCAGCAGCACATACCCTGAATGGGGCTACACCTTC
CDR3aa: CASSTYPEWGYTF

j_gene: TRBJ1-1
abundance: once
d_gene: -
v_gene: TRBV5-5
CDR3nt: TGTGCTAGCAGCCTAGCAAAGACAGGGAACACTGAAGCTTTCTTT
CDR3aa: CASSLAKTGNTEAFF

j_gene: TRBJ1-5
abundance: -
d_gene: -
v_gene: TRBV18
CDR3nt: TGTGCCAGCTCACCACCCGAGGGTCTAAATCAGCCCCAGCATTTT
CDR3aa: CASSPPEGLNQPQHF

j_gene: TRBJ2-3
abundance: -
d_gene: -
v_gene: TRBV4-1
CDR3nt: TGCGCCAGCAGCCATATCAACGGGGATGCATATACGCAGTATTTT
CDR3aa: CASSHINGDAYTQYF

j_gene: TRBJ1-6
abundance: -
d_gene: TRBD1
v_gene: TRBV3-1/TRBV3-2
CDR3nt: TGTGCCAGCAGCCGGACAGGCGATTCACCCCTCCACTTT
CDR3aa: CASSRTGDSPLHF

j_gene: TRBJ1-1
abundance: -
d_gene: -
v_gene: TRBV7-9
CDR3nt: TGTGCCAGCAGCGTAGCCGGGACAAGTCCTGAAGCTTTCTTT
CDR3aa: CASSVAGTSPEAFF

j_gene: TRBJ1-1
abundance: -
d_gene: -
v_gene: TRBV2
CDR3nt: TGTGCCAGCAAGATACAAACCGAAGCTTTCTTT
CDR3aa: CASKIQTEAFF

j_gene: TRBJ1-1
abundance: -
d_gene: -
v_gene: TRBV27
CDR3nt: TGTGCCAGCAGTCCTTACAGGGATGTCACTGAAGCTTTCTTT
CDR3aa: CASSPYRDVTEAFF

j_gene: TRBJ2-2
abundance: -
d_gene: -
v_gene: TRBV7-3
CDR3nt: TGTGCCAGCAGCTTAACCGGGACATCGTTCGGCGGGGAGCTGTTTTTT
CDR3aa: CASSLTGTSFGGELFF

j_gene: TRBJ1-1
abundance: -
d_gene: -
v_gene: TRBV10-1
CDR3nt: TGCGCCAGCAGCCCAAACAGGGTTAGGACTGAAGCTTTCTTT
CDR3aa: CASSPNRVRTEAFF

j_gene: TRBJ2-5
abundance: -
d_gene: TRBD1
v_gene: TRBV18
CDR3nt: TGTGCCAGCTCACTGGGACAGCGACCTAAAGAGACCCAGTACTTC
CDR3aa: CASSLGQRPKETQYF

j_gene: TRBJ1-2
abundance: -
d_gene: -
v_gene: TRBV10-3
CDR3nt: TGTGCCATCAGTGAAGGGGGGGTGGTCTATGGCTACACCTTC
CDR3aa: CAISEGGVVYGYTF

j_gene: TRBJ1-4
abundance: -
d_gene: TRBD1
v_gene: TRBV19
CDR3nt: TGTGCCAGTAGTTCGACAGGGTCGGGTGAAAAACTGTTTTTT
CDR3aa: CASSSTGSGEKLFF

j_gene: TRBJ1-1
abundance: -
d_gene: -
v_gene: TRBV6-5
CDR3nt: TGTGCCAGCAGTTACGGGGTCGGGGAGGCTTTCTTT
CDR3aa: CASSYGVGEAFF

j_gene: TRBJ1-1
abundance: -
d_gene: -
v_gene: TRBV2
CDR3nt: TGTGCCAGCAGTTACACGAACACTGAAGCTTTCTTT
CDR3aa: CASSYTNTEAFF

j_gene: TRBJ2-6
abundance: -
d_gene: -
v_gene: TRBV6-5
CDR3nt: TGTGCCAGCTTCCCTAGTACTGGGGCCAACGTCCTGACTTTC
CDR3aa: CASFPSTGANVLTF

j_gene: TRBJ2-1
abundance: -
d_gene: -
v_gene: TRBV7-8
CDR3nt: TGTGCCAGCAGCTTAGCGCGCAATGAGCAGTTCTTC
CDR3aa: CASSLARNEQFF

j_gene: TRBJ2-5
abundance: -
d_gene: -
v_gene: TRBV4-1
CDR3nt: TGCGCCAGCAGCCAAGACGGTAGGCGGGAGACCCAGTACTTC
CDR3aa: CASSQDGRRETQYF

j_gene: TRBJ2-5
abundance: -
d_gene: TRBD2
v_gene: TRBV5-4
CDR3nt: TGTGCCAGCAGCTTGGCACTAGCGGGGGGTTATGAGACCCAGTACTTC
CDR3aa: CASSLALAGGYETQYF

j_gene: TRBJ2-5
abundance: -
d_gene: -
v_gene: TRBV5-6
CDR3nt: TGTGCCAGCAGCTTGCCGACAGGAGAAGAGACCCAGTACTTC
CDR3aa: CASSLPTGEETQYF

j_gene: TRBJ1-5
abundance: -
d_gene: TRBD1
v_gene: TRBV28
CDR3nt: TGTGCCAGCAGGACCAACAGGGGGCGATGGAGCAATCAGCCCCAGCATTTT
CDR3aa: CASRTNRGRWSNQPQHF

j_gene: TRBJ2-3
abundance: -
d_gene: TRBD1
v_gene: TRBV28
CDR3nt: TGTGCCATAATAGGGACAGGGGGGAAAGATACGCAGTATTTT
CDR3aa: CAIIGTGGKDTQYF

j_gene: TRBJ1-4
abundance: few
d_gene: -
v_gene: TRBV5-1
CDR3nt: TGCGCCAGCAGCTTGCCCCGGCAGGGTGAAAAACTGTTTTTT
CDR3aa: CASSLPRQGEKLFF

j_gene: TRBJ1-1
abundance: -
d_gene: -
v_gene: TRBV5-4
CDR3nt: TGTGCCAGCAGATCGGACATAACGAACACTGAAGCTTTCTTT
CDR3aa: CASRSDITNTEAFF

j_gene: TRBJ2-2
abundance: -
d_gene: -
v_gene: TRBV24-1
CDR3nt: TGTGCCACCAGCAAGAGGGGGGAGCTGTTTTTT
CDR3aa: CATSKRGELFF

j_gene: TRBJ1-1
abundance: -
d_gene: TRBD1
v_gene: TRBV5-5
CDR3nt: TGTGCCAGCAGCCAGGGGACAGGTCCCACTGAAGCTTTCTTT
CDR3aa: CASSQGTGPTEAFF

j_gene: TRBJ1-2
abundance: few
d_gene: -
v_gene: TRBV7-9
CDR3nt: TGTGCCAGCAGCGACCCCCCGGGGGGTAATAACTATGGCTACACCTTC
CDR3aa: CASSDPPGGNNYGYTF

j_gene: TRBJ1-1
abundance: -
d_gene: -
v_gene: TRBV5-1
CDR3nt: TGCGCCAGCAGCTTGATCGCCACGGGGAACACTGAAGCTTTCTTT
CDR3aa: CASSLIATGNTEAFF

j_gene: TRBJ2-1
abundance: -
d_gene: TRBD1
v_gene: TRBV9
CDR3nt: TGTGCCAGCAGCGGGCGGACAGGGGAGGCAAATGAGCAGTTCTTC
CDR3aa: CASSGRTGEANEQFF

j_gene: TRBJ1-5
abundance: -
d_gene: -
v_gene: TRBV6-4
CDR3nt: TGTGCCAGCAGCGAGGGCGTCAATCAGCCCCAGCATTTT
CDR3aa: CASSEGVNQPQHF

j_gene: TRBJ2-3
abundance: -
d_gene: TRBD2
v_gene: TRBV5-5
CDR3nt: TGTGCCAGCAGCTCGCTAGCGGGGGGGCCGGGAGATACGCAGTATTTT
CDR3aa: CASSSLAGGPGDTQYF

j_gene: TRBJ1-1
abundance: once
d_gene: -
v_gene: TRBV5-1
CDR3nt: TGCGCCAGCAGCGGAGGGACCTCGAACACTGAAGCTTTCTTT
CDR3aa: CASSGGTSNTEAFF

j_gene: TRBJ1-4
abundance: -
d_gene: -
v_gene: TRBV5-5
CDR3nt: TGTGCCAGCAGCTTGGAGGGGCGACGTGGTGAAAAACTGTTTTTT
CDR3aa: CASSLEGRRGEKLFF

j_gene: TRBJ2-5
abundance: -
d_gene: TRBD1
v_gene: TRBV18
CDR3nt: TGTGCCAGCTCACCAAGGAACAGGGGGCTTGAGACCCAGTACTTC
CDR3aa: CASSPRNRGLETQYF

j_gene: TRBJ1-6
abundance: -
d_gene: -
v_gene: TRBV30
CDR3nt: TGTGCCTGGAGTGTACAAGGGGATTCACCCCTCCACTTT
CDR3aa: CAWSVQGDSPLHF

j_gene: TRBJ2-1
abundance: -
d_gene: -
v_gene: TRBV19
CDR3nt: TGTGCCAGTAGTTCAAGGGGAGGCTCCTACAATGAGCAGTTCTTC
CDR3aa: CASSSRGGSYNEQFF

j_gene: TRBJ2-5
abundance: -
d_gene: -
v_gene: TRBV20-1
CDR3nt: TGCAGTGCTGCAGTGGAGACCCAGTACTTC
CDR3aa: CSAAVETQYF

j_gene: TRBJ2-7
abundance: -
d_gene: -
v_gene: TRBV6-5
CDR3nt: TGTGCCAGCAGCGCCCCGGGAGTCACCTACGAGCAGTACTTC
CDR3aa: CASSAPGVTYEQYF

j_gene: TRBJ2-1
abundance: -
d_gene: -
v_gene: TRBV24-1
CDR3nt: TGTGCCACCAGTGATTTGGGCAGGGAAGGCAATGAGCAGTTCTTC
CDR3aa: CATSDLGREGNEQFF